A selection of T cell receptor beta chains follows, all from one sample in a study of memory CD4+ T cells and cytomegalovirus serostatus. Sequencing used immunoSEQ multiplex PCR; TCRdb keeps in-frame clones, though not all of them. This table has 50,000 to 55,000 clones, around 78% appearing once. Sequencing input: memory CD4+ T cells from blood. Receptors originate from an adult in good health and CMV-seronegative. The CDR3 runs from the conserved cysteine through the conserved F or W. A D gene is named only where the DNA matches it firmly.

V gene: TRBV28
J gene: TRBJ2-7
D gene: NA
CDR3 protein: CASSPNRDEQYF

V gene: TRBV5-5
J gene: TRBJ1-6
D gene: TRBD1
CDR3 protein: CASSLGGQSFNSPLHF

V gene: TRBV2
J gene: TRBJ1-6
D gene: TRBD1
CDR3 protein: CASSGDRAGNSPLHF

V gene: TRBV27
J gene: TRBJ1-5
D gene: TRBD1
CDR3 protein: CASSGGTGFYQPQHF

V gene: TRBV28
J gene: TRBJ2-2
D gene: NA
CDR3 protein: CASTMGGAGTGELFF

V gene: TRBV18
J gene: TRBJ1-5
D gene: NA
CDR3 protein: CASSRLGDQPQHF

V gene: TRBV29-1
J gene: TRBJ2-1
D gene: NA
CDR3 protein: CSVSGKGRIYNEQFF

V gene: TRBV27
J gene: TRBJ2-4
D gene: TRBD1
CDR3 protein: CASRPAGQGKNIQYF

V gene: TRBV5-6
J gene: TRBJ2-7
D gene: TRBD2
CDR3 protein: CASTLGSERGWEQYF

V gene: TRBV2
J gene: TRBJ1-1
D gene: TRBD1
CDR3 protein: CASSKGGQGGVNTEAFF

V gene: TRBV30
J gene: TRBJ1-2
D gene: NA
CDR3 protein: CAWSVPERASGYTF

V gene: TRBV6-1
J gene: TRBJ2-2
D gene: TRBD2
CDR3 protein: CASVRAGAGELFF

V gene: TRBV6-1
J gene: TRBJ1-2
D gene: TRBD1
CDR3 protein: CASKWGQGDGYTF

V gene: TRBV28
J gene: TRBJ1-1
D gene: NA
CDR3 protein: CASSFSFARLDTEAFF

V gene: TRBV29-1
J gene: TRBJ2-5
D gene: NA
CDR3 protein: CSVVGGLSQETQYF

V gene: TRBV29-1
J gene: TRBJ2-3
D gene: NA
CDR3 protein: CSVEGGMNTDTQYF

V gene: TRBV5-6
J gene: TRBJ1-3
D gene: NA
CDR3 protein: CASSFLRLSGNTIYF

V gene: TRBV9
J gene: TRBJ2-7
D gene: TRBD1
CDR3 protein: CASSVEETGVIPEQYF

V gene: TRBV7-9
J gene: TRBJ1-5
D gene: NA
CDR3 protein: CASSSTASGPQHF

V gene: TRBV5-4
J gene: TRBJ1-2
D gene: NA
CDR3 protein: CASSLFFNYGYTF

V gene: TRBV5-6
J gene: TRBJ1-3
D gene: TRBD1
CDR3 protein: CASSSGTGRSGNTIYF

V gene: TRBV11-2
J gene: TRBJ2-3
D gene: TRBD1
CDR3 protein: CASSLRGQGTDTQYF

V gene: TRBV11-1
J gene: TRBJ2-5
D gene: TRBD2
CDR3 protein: CASSFGGQETQYF

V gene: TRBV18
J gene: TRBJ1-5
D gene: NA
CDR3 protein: CASSPPAGAGNQPQHF

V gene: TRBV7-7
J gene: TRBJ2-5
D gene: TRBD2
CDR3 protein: CASSPFVGSGGLKETQYF

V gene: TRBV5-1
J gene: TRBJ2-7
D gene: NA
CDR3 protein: CASSLVSGAPLGEQYF

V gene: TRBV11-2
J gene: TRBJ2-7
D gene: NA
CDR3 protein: CASSLGGAGYEQYF

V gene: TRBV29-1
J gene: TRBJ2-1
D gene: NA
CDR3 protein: CSVEPGAGLSGAYNEQFF

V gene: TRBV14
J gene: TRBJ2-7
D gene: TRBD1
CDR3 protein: CASSQDTRGRHEQYF

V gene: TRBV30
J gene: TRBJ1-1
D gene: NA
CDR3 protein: CAWSPPWQTTEAFF

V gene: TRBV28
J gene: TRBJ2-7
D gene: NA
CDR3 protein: CASRPTGGAFYEQYF

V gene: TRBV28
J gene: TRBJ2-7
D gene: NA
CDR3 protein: CASSSGPSGSYEQYF

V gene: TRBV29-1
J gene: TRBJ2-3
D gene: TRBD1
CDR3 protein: CSVQTGAGDTQYF

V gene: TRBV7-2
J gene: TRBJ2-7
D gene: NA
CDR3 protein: CASSRFREKRYF

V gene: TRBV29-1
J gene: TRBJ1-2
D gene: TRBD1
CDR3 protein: CSASGGPNYGYTF

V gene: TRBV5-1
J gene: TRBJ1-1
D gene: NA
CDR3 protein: CASSPSRLENTEAFF

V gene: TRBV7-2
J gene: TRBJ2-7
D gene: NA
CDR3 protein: CASRPGPGGEQYF

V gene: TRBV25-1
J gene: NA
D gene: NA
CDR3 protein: CASSDRYEQYF

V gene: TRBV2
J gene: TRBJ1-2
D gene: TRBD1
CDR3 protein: CASSATGAGGYTF

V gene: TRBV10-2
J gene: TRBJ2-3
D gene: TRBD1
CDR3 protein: CASGRQGDTQYF

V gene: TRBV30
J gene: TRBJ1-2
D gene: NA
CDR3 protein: CAWSVGSGYTF

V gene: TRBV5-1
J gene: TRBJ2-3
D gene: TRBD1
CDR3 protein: CASSLGQGDLDTQYF

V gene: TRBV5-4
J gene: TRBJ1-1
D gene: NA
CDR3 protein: CASSLVDTEAFF

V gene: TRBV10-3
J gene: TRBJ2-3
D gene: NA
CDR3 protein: CAISNLGLVTDTQYF

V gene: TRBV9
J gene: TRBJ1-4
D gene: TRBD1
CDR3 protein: CASSVVGVVGQLNEKLFF

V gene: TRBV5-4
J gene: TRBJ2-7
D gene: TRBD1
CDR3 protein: CASQATGGNQNEQYF

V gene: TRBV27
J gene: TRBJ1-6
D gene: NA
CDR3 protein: CASSLYPGPLHF

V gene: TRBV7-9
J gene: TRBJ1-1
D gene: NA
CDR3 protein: CASTEIERAFF

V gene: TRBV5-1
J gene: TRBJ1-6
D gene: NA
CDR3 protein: CASSLKGDNSPLHF

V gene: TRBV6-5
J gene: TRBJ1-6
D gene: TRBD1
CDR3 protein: CASTRDRGGNSPLHF

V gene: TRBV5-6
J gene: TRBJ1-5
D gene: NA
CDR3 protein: CASSLGSGSNQPQHF

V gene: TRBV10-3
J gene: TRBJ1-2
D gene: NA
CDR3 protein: CAISEPGEGSYGYTF

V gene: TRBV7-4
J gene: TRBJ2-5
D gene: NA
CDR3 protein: CASSSPFPPGHLQETQYF

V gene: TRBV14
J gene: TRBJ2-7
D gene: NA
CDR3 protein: CASSQDLQLSEQYF

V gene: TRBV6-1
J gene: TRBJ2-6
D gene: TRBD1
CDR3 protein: CASSVQGAGANVLTF

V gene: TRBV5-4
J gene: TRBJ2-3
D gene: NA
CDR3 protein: CASSPRVVGGGMDTQYF

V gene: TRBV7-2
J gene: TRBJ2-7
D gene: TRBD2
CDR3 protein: CASRPPSGGSYEQYF